A selection of T cell receptor beta chains follows, all from one sample in a study of PD-1 blockade in classical Hodgkin lymphoma. TCRdb's copy holds only in-frame clones and misses some; the assay was immunoSEQ multiplex PCR. The sample includes 30,000 or so clones, approximately 83% of them seen just once. The input for sequencing was CD4+ T cells from blood, taken at baseline. These receptors came from a human donor with classical Hodgkin lymphoma. The CDR3 runs from the conserved cysteine through the conserved F or W. Fields, in order: clone size, D gene, V gene, J gene, CDR3 DNA, CDR3 protein. The D gene is left open where the match is weak. Expanded clones are given a class, and other clones once, few, many or no size at all.

.,.,TRBV5-1,TRBJ2-3,TGCGCCAGCAGCTTGGGGGTTGCAGATACGCAGTATTTT,CASSLGVADTQYF
.,TRBD2,TRBV19,TRBJ2-5,TGTGCCAGTAGGAGGACTAGCGGTCCACAAGAGACCCAGTACTTC,CASRRTSGPQETQYF
.,TRBD2,TRBV6-5,TRBJ2-3,TGTGCCAGCAGTTTAGCGGGAGGCCCCACAGATACGCAGTATTTT,CASSLAGGPTDTQYF
few,.,TRBV5-1,TRBJ1-2,TGCGCCAGCAGCTTGGAGGAGGGGAACTATGGCTACACCTTC,CASSLEEGNYGYTF
.,.,TRBV5-8,TRBJ2-3,TGTGAGACGCGAAGGGTGTACGGGGATACGCAGTATTTT,CETRRVYGDTQYF
.,TRBD1,TRBV4-2,TRBJ1-5,TGTGCCAGCAGCCCAGGACAGGGGCTGAGCAATCAGCCCCAGCATTTT,CASSPGQGLSNQPQHF
.,TRBD1,TRBV6-1,TRBJ1-2,TGTGCCAGCAGTGAATTAGACAGGGTCTATGGCTACACCTTC,CASSELDRVYGYTF
.,TRBD2,TRBV7-2,TRBJ2-1,TGTGCCAGCAGCCCAGGGACTAGCGGGAGGGCCTCCTACAATGAGCAGTTCTTC,CASSPGTSGRASYNEQFF
.,.,TRBV7-6,TRBJ2-2,TGTGCCAGCAGCCGAGACTCCTTAAGGGCCGGGGAGCTGTTTTTT,CASSRDSLRAGELFF
.,.,TRBV7-2,TRBJ2-1,TGTGCCTCGCAGGGAGTTAGCGCCTACAATGAGCAGTTCTTC,CASQGVSAYNEQFF
few,.,TRBV7-9,TRBJ1-1,TGTGCCAGCAGCTCACAGGGTTACACTGAAGCTTTCTTT,CASSSQGYTEAFF
.,.,TRBV7-2,TRBJ2-4,TGTGCCAGCAGCTTTGCCACACAAAACATTCAGTACTTC,CASSFATQNIQYF
.,TRBD1,TRBV4-1,TRBJ1-3,TGCGCCAGCAGCCAGGGGGACAGGGCCAACTCTGGAAACACCATATATTTT,CASSQGDRANSGNTIYF
.,TRBD2,TRBV5-4,TRBJ2-3,TGTGCCAGCAGCCGGGGACTAGCGGGAGAGGATACGCAGTATTTT,CASSRGLAGEDTQYF
.,.,TRBV10-3,TRBJ1-1,TGTGCCATCAGTGAGTCGGGCAGGGACACTGAAGCTTTCTTT,CAISESGRDTEAFF
once,TRBD1,TRBV5-1,TRBJ2-7,TGCGCCAGCAGCTTGCGGGGACAGATCAACTACGAGCAGTACTTC,CASSLRGQINYEQYF
.,.,TRBV5-1,TRBJ1-1,TGCGCCAGCAGCTTGGCCACGATGACAGTGAACACTGAAGCTTTCTTT,CASSLATMTVNTEAFF
.,.,TRBV7-9,TRBJ2-1,TGTGCCAGCAGCTTATATGGGACCCCCAACAATGAGCAGTTCTTC,CASSLYGTPNNEQFF
.,.,TRBV5-1,TRBJ2-5,TGCGCCAGCAGCTCAGGACAGGGAGGGCAAGAGACCCAGTACTTC,CASSSGQGGQETQYF
.,.,TRBV14,TRBJ2-1,TGTGCCAGCAGCCAAGAGGGTCCGATCATCTACAATGAGCAGTTCTTC,CASSQEGPIIYNEQFF
.,TRBD2,TRBV2,TRBJ2-3,TGTGCCAGCACTGAAGCGGGAGAAGTTAAAGATACGCAGTATTTT,CASTEAGEVKDTQYF
.,.,TRBV6-1,TRBJ2-7,TGTGCCAGCAGTGAAGCGATGATCGACTACGAGCAGTACTTC,CASSEAMIDYEQYF
.,.,TRBV19,TRBJ1-2,TGTGCCAGTAGGCTCAAGTCTAACTATGGCTACACCTTC,CASRLKSNYGYTF
once,.,TRBV6-5,TRBJ1-3,TGTGCCAGCAGTTACTCGGGAAACACCATATATTTT,CASSYSGNTIYF
once,TRBD1,TRBV2,TRBJ2-7,TGTGCCAGCAACAAAAACTGGGACAGCTCCTACGAGCAGTACTTC,CASNKNWDSSYEQYF
.,.,TRBV6-5,TRBJ2-1,TGTGCCAGCCCCAGGGACGCGGCCGATGAGCAGTTCTTC,CASPRDAADEQFF
.,.,TRBV19,TRBJ2-1,TGTGCCAGTAGTACCGGGACCCTAAACAATGAGCAGTTCTTC,CASSTGTLNNEQFF
.,.,TRBV6-5,TRBJ1-1,TGTGCCAGCAGCAACGGGATGAACACTGAAGCTTTCTTT,CASSNGMNTEAFF
.,.,TRBV2,TRBJ2-5,TGTGCCAGCAGTACTAGTTTTCGGGAGACCCAGTACTTC,CASSTSFRETQYF
.,.,TRBV30,TRBJ1-4,TGTGCCTGGAGTCCAGGGAATGAAAAACTGTTTTTT,CAWSPGNEKLFF
.,.,TRBV25-1,TRBJ1-1,TGTGCCAGCAGCCTTAGGGGGGTAAGAGGCACTGAAGCTTTCTTT,CASSLRGVRGTEAFF
.,.,TRBV28,TRBJ2-3,TGTGCCAGCAGTCCTCTGGGAACAGATACGCAGTATTTT,CASSPLGTDTQYF
few,.,TRBV20-1,TRBJ2-7,TGCAGTGCTAGCAAAGAGGGGACCGGGGTTTTC,CSASKEGTGVF
.,TRBD1,TRBV5-1,TRBJ1-3,TGCGCCAGCAGCTTGGCCGGACAGGGAACTGGAAACACCATATATTTT,CASSLAGQGTGNTIYF
.,.,TRBV27,TRBJ1-1,TGTGCCAGCAGTTTTCCCCCGGGACTCGGAGGGAACACTGAAGCTTTCTTT,CASSFPPGLGGNTEAFF
.,.,TRBV5-6,TRBJ2-2,TGTGCCAGCAGCTTGGGAGTTAACACCGGGGAGCTGTTTTTT,CASSLGVNTGELFF
.,TRBD2,TRBV28,TRBJ2-3,TGTGCCAGCACCAACGGGGGGGCCACAGATACGCAGTATTTT,CASTNGGATDTQYF
.,TRBD2,TRBV7-8,TRBJ2-1,TGTGCCAGCAGCTCACTAGCGGGAGGGCTCGATGAGCAGTTCTTC,CASSSLAGGLDEQFF
.,.,TRBV5-4,TRBJ1-2,TGTGCCAGCAGCTTGCAGGGGAGGAGCTATGGCTACACCTTC,CASSLQGRSYGYTF
.,TRBD2,TRBV7-7,TRBJ2-2,TGTGCCAGCAGCTTAGCGGGAGGGGCGAACACCGGGGAGCTGTTTTTT,CASSLAGGANTGELFF